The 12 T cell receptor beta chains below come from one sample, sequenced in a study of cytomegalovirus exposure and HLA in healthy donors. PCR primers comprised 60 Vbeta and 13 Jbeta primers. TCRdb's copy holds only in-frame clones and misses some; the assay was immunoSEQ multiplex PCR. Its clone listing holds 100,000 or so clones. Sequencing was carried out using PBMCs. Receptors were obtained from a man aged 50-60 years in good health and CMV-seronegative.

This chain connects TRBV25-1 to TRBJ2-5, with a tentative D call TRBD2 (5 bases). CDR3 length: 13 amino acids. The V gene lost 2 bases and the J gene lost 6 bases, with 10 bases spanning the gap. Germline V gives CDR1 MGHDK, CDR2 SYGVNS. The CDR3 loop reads CASSEPSSQTQYF. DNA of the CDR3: TGTGCCAGCAGTGAACCTAGCTCCCAGACCCAGTACTTC.

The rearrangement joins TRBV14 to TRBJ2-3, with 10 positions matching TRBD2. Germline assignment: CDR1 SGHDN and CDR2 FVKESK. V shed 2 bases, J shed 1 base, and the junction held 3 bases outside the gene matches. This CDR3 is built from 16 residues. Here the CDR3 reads CASSQLAGVRTDTQYF. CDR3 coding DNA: TGTGCCAGCAGCCAACTAGCGGGAGTACGCACAGATACGCAGTATTTT.

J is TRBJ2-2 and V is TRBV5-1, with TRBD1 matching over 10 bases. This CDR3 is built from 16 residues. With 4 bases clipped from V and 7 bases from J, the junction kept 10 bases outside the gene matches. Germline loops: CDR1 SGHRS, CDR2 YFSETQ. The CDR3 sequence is CASSGGGGQGDGELFF. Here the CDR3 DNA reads TGCGCCAGCAGCGGTGGAGGTGGACAGGGGGACGGGGAGCTGTTTTTT.

Written as DNA, the CDR3 is TGTGCCAGCAGAGGAGATAGCAATCAGCCCCAGCATTTT. Protein product: CASRGDSNQPQHF. This sequence joins TRBV6-1 and TRBJ1-5; no definite D call. Germline V gives CDR1 MNHNS, CDR2 SASEGT. CDR3 length: 13 residues. Trimming removed 6 bases from V and 0 bases from J, with 6 bases in between.

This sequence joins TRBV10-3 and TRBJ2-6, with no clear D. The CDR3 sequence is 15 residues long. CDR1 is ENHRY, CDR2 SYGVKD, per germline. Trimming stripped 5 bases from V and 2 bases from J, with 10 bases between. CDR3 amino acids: CAISQEETGANVLTF. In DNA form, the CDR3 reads TGTGCCATCAGTCAAGAGGAAACTGGGGCCAACGTCCTGACTTTC.

The CDR3 DNA reads as TGTGCCAGCAGCCTAATGCGGAACAATGAGCAGTTCTTC. Protein: CASSLMRNNEQFF. V and J are TRBV7-9 and TRBJ2-1; D is ambiguous. CDR1 is SEHNR, CDR2 FQNEAQ, per germline (reference sequence). V dropped 5 bases and J dropped 5 bases, with 10 bases sitting between them. CDR3 length: 13 residues. Complete variable domain (other parts from reference TRBV7-9 and TRBJ2-1): DTGVSQNPRHKITKRGQNVTFRCDPISEHNRLYWYRQTLGQGPEFLTYFQNEAQLEKSRLLSDRFSAERPKGSFSTLEIQRTEQGDSAMYLCASSLMRNNEQFFGPGTRLTVL.

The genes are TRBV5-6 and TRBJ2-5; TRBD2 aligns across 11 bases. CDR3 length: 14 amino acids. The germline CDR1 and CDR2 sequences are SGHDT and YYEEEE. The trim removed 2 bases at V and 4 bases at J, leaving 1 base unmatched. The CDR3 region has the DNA TGTGCCAGCAGCTTAGGACTAGCGGGAGAGACCCAGTACTTC. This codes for CASSLGLAGETQYF.

CDR3 region: CASSPFSVNTEAFF. Written as DNA, the CDR3 is TGTGCCAGCAGCCCCTTTTCCGTGAACACTGAAGCTTTCTTT. V is TRBV5-6 and J is TRBJ1-1, with unresolved D. The CDR3 runs 14 residues. With 4 bases removed from V and 0 bases from J, the gap between germline ends came to 10 bases. In germline, CDR1 is SGHDT, CDR2 YYEEEE.

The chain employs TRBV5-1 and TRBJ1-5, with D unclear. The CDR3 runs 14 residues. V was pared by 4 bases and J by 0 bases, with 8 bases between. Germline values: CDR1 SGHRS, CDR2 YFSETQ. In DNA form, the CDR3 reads TGCGCCAGCAGCAGACGGGATAGCAATCAGCCCCAGCATTTT. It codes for CASSRRDSNQPQHF.

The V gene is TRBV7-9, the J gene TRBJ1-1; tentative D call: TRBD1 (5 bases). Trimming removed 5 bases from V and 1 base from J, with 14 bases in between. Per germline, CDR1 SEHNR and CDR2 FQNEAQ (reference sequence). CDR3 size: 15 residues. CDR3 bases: TGTGCCAGCAGCCCGCAGGGAGGGTGGAACACTGAAGCTTTCTTT. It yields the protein CASSPQGGWNTEAFF.

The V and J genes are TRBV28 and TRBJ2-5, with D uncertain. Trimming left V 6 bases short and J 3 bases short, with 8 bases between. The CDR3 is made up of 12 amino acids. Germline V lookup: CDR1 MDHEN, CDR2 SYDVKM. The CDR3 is CASSQSKETQYF. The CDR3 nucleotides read TGTGCCAGCAGCCAGTCAAAAGAGACCCAGTACTTC.

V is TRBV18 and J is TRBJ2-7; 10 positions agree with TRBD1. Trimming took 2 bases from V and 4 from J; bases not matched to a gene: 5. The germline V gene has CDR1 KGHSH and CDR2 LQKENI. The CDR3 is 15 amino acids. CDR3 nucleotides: TGTGCCAGCTCACCAGGACAGGGGGGTCTTTACGAGCAGTACTTC. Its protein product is CASSPGQGGLYEQYF.